These 8 T cell receptor beta chains were sequenced from one sample in a study of shared clonotypes between healthy human individuals. Only in-frame clones appear in the TCRdb table, and some are missing; sequencing was by immunoSEQ multiplex PCR. The sample includes about 670,000 clones, roughly 70% of them seen just once. Sequencing was done on a sample of memory CD4+ T cells sorted from blood. Subset: CD45RA-negative fraction. Receptors originate from a woman aged 25 to 45 in good health.

The chain links TRBV18 to TRBJ1-4; D remains ambiguous. The CDR3 extends over 13 amino acids. Trimming removed 0 bases from V and 13 bases from J, with 12 bases in between. The germline gives CDR1 KGHSH, CDR2 LQKENI. DNA for the CDR3: TGTGCCAGCTCACCACCCGGCTTTTCTGGACTGTTTTTT. Its translation is CASSPPGFSGLFF. Supplemented by reference TRBV18 and TRBJ1-4, the full variable domain reads NAGVMQNPRHLVRRRGQEARLRCSPMKGHSHVYWYRQLPEEGLKFMVYLQKENIIDESGMPKERFSAEFPKEGPSILRIQQVVRGDSAAYFCASSPPGFSGLFFGSGTQLSVL.

CDR3 coding DNA: TGTGCCAGCAGACGACTAGTCCTATCCTACGAGCAGTACTTC. This encodes CASRRLVLSYEQYF. The V call is TRBV27, the J call TRBJ2-7, with D maybe TRBD2 (6 bases). Trimming cost V 6 bases and J 1 base, with 13 bases left between them. CDR3 length: 14 residues. CDR1 and CDR2 (germline): MNHEY, SMNVEV (reference sequence).

This clone has just a few counts. The V call is TRBV4-1, the J call TRBJ2-3, with 11 bases aligning to TRBD1. The V gene's germline CDR1 is MGHRA and CDR2 YSYEKL. The CDR3 extends over 17 amino acids. Trimming removed 0 bases from V and 4 bases from J; junction bases left unmatched: 6. The CDR3, as DNA: TGCGCCAGCAGCCAAGACCCGGGACAGGGGGTCCCAGATACGCAGTATTTT. This codes for CASSQDPGQGVPDTQYF.

The gene calls are TRBV9 and TRBJ1-3; D perhaps matches TRBD1 (5 bases). The V and J ends lost 7 bases and 2 bases respectively, with 13 bases between them. CDR3 length equals 14 residues. Germline V gives CDR1 SGDLS, CDR2 YYNGEE. In nucleotides, the CDR3 is TGTGCCAGCGCTAAAGGGGAACCTGGAAACACCATATATTTT. The encoded protein is CASAKGEPGNTIYF.

The CDR3 loop is CASSFLGTEPNYGYTF. The DNA for the CDR3 is TGTGCCAGCAGCTTCCTGGGGACGGAACCTAACTATGGCTACACCTTC. The chain uses TRBV5-4 and TRBJ1-2; D possibly corresponds to TRBD1 (5 bases). This CDR3 is 16 amino acids long. CDR1 and CDR2 (germline): SGHNT, YYREEE (reference sequence). With 2 bases removed from V and 0 bases from J, the gap between germline ends came to 14 bases.

The rearrangement uses TRBV30 and TRBJ1-5; no reliable D call. CDR1 is GTSNPN and CDR2 is SVGIG in the germline V gene (reference sequence). This CDR3 has 14 residues. Deletions cut 8 bases from V and 3 bases from J, with 17 bases between. The CDR3 spells CAVRGGDPNQPQHF. In DNA, the CDR3 is TGTGCCGTCCGGGGTGGGGATCCCAATCAGCCCCAGCATTTT. Together with reference TRBV30 and TRBJ1-5, the CDR3 gives the full variable domain: SQTIHQWPATLVQPVGSPLSLECTVEGTSNPNLYWYRQAAGRGLQLLFYSVGIGQISSEVPQNLSASRPQDRQFILSSKKLLLSDSGFYLCAVRGGDPNQPQHFGDGTRLSIL.

The chain joins TRBV5-1 to TRBJ2-7, with 10 bases identical to TRBD1. V shed 4 bases, J shed 3 bases, and the junction held 7 bases outside the gene matches. In germline, CDR1 is SGHRS, CDR2 YFSETQ. CDR3 length: 15 amino acids. The CDR3 spells CASSHLGQGNYEQYF. The DNA for the CDR3 is TGCGCCAGCAGCCACCTGGGACAGGGGAACTACGAGCAGTACTTC.

A word on this clone: The junction and the germline gene differ at one end; a read error may be behind it. The chain employs TRBV18 and TRBJ2-7, with 10 positions matching TRBD2. The CDR3 loop spans 15 amino acids. CDR1 KGHSH and CDR2 LQKENI come from the germline V gene. In DNA, the CDR3 is TGTGCCAGCTCACCGCTAGCGGGAGACTCCAACGAGCAGTACTTC. Amino acids: CASSPLAGDSNEQYF.